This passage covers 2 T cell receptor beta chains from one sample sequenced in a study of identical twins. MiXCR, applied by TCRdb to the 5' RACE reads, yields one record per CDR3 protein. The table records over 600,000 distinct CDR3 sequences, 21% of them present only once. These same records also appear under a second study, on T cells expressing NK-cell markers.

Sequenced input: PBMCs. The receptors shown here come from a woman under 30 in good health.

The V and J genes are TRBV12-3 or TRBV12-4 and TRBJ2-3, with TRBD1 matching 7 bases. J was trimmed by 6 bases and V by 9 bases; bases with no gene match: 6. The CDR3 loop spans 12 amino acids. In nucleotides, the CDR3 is TGTGCCAGTTACGGACAGGACGATACGCAGTATTTT. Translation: CASYGQDDTQYF.

The CDR3 region has the DNA TGTGCCAGCAGCGAGGACAGGGTTTCCTATAATTCACCCCTCCACTTT. Its protein is CASSEDRVSYNSPLHF. The chain combines TRBV5-6 with TRBJ1-6; TRBD1 matches 8 bases. From germline, CDR1 is SGHDT and CDR2 YYEEEE. The CDR3 length is 16 residues. The V and J ends lost 4 bases and 1 base, in that order; junction bases with no gene match: 4.